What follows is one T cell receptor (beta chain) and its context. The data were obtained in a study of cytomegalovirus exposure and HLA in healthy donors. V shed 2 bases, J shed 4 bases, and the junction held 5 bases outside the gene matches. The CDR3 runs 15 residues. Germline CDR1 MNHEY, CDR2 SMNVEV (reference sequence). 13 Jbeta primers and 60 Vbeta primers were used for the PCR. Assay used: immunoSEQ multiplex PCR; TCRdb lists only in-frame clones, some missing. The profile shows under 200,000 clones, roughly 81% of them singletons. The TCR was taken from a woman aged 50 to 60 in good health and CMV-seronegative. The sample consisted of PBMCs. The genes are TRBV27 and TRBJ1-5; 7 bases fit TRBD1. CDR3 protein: CASSLMAQGNQPQHF. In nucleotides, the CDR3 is TGTGCCAGCAGTTTAATGGCACAGGGGAATCAGCCCCAGCATTTT.